This T cell receptor beta chain came from a study of blood T cells in healthy people across ages (dated by TCRdb to about 2015). Regarding the study in general: In model experiments, template switching captured roughly one uniquely barcoded TCR beta cDNA molecule for every two T cells. Using the same blood draw, the study looked at two additional independent replicas of 1 million unique cDNA reads for two donors, one aged 18 to 29 and the other aged 80 or older. To avoid experimental bias, donors of different ages were distributed randomly across sequencing lanes. The donors were divided into four age groups: young (average around 16 years), middle-aged (about 39), aged (about 60) and long-lived (more than 75). Age-related changes in TCR beta repertoire diversity were measured in the study by deep sequencing normalized with unique cDNA molecular identifiers. Overall results and qualifications from the work: Bulk unsorted PBMC profiling prevented conclusive comparison of naive and antigen-experienced compartments. The long-lived group showed more naive CD4+ T cells, fewer expanded clones and increased TCR diversity than the aged group, suggesting age selection. Observed TCR beta diversity per million T cells fell roughly linearly with age, and a significant reduction was already apparent by age about 36. Estimates of total diversity based on one million sequenced T cells were regarded as lower bounds and as underestimates. The percentage of naive T cells measured by flow cytometry correlated strongly with observed TCR beta diversity. Donor CMV infection status was unknown, potentially confounding age-related changes in expanded clonotypes.

The library was prepared using 5' RACE. Sequencing was carried out with an Illumina HiSeq 2500. A second about 7 to 11 cycle PCR used a sample-barcoded 5' primer and a J-beta primer mix. Each TCR beta cDNA molecule received a unique molecular identifier from a template-switch 5' adaptor carrying 12 random nucleotides. Each sample yielded at least 3 million CDR3-containing paired-end reads. First-strand cDNA synthesis was performed from all RNA using the Mint cDNA synthesis kit, with priming by a TRBC-specific oligonucleotide. After uracil-DNA glycosylase treatment, a first 18-cycle PCR used universal primers M1SS and BC2_uni_R on all cDNA. In the source study's methods: For normalization, 1 million high-quality reads, each with a distinct molecular identifier, were randomly selected from each sample. Instead of being binned into consensus sequences, reads that shared molecular identifiers were thrown out. MiTCR, set to a Q25 quality threshold and the strictest error-elimination algorithm, was used for CDR3 identification, clonotype clustering and error correction. A nonparametric unseen species model using Euler transformation provided a lower-bound estimate of total TCR beta diversity. The public reads were reanalyzed by TCRdb: fastp trimming at Q25, MiXCR alignment, in-frame beta chains only. Rows matching on CDR3 protein sequence are summarized as one entry with the most common DNA and genes. These V and J calls are TCRdb output, not the study's own analysis. Recorded for this sample are 350,000 to 450,000 distinct CDR3 sequences; 45% to 60% of them occurred a single time. 45% to 55% of the sample rests with the top ten.

The donors were roughly 39 Caucasian individuals from Russia, aged about 6 to 95 years, who were systemically healthy. Around 10 milliliters of peripheral blood were collected from each donor into EDTA-treated Vacutainer tubes. Ficoll-Paque density-gradient centrifugation was used to isolate PBMCs, with at least 6 million per sample. Trizol reagent was used to extract total RNA from the PBMCs, yielding at least 5 micrograms per sample. Naive CD45RAhigh/CD27high T cell percentages were measured by flow cytometry on a PBMC aliquot from every donor. This clonotype was counted a few times. Its antigen remains unidentified. No much larger clone exists at a distance of one base, and base qualities are not known. From the germline V gene, CDR1 is LGHNT and CDR2 is FRNRAP. V and J lose 0 bases and 3 bases, and a span of 12 bases separates them. The CDR3, cysteine through phenylalanine, is 15 amino acids long. Only the CDR3 region is kept as DNA, spanning 45 bases read in frame from base 1.

The sequence links TRBV12-5 to TRBJ2-7; TRBD2 is a weak D gene call, 6 bases matching. Sequenced input: blood. This clonotype was sampled from a man aged 60 to 69 in good health. The DNA sequence reads TGTGCTAGTGGTTTGGTAATTGGCGGGGACTACGAGCAGTACTTC. The translation is CASGLVIGGDYEQYF. The CDR3 plus the reference TRBV12-5 and TRBJ2-7 genes for the other parts give the full variable domain: DARVTQTPRHKVTEMGQEVTMRCQPILGHNTVFWYRQTMMQGLELLAYFRNRAPLDDSGMPKDRFSAEMPDATLATLKIQPSEPRDSAVYFCASGLVIGGDYEQYFGPGTRLTVT.